This TCR beta chain was recorded in a study of radiotherapy plus CTLA-4 blockade in lung cancer. About the study: Among enrolled patients, 15% to 20% responded and less than 40% achieved disease control. General study points: TCR clones of tumor origin grew in blood after radiotherapy plus ipilimumab. Response was reportedly best predicted by early blood T cell clone dynamics, with interferon-beta.

It was focal radiation plus CTLA-4 blockade with ipilimumab that patients with chemo-refractory metastatic non-small-cell lung cancer received. TCRdb keeps only in-frame clones here, not all; method: immunoSEQ multiplex PCR. The sample consists of 77,000 or so clones, roughly 69% of them appearing once. On this clone: Its matching antigen is unknown.

V was trimmed by 2 bases and J by 3 bases, leaving 14 bases between them. This CDR3 has 15 amino acids. Germline V gives CDR1 SGHTA, CDR2 FQGNSA. The clonotype originates from a human donor with non-small cell lung cancer whose response to radiotherapy plus ipilimumab could not be evaluated. This specimen consisted of peripheral blood, obtained from a patient treated with radiotherapy plus ipilimumab. The chain is built from TRBV7-2 and TRBJ2-7; D gene unclear. The CDR3 DNA reads TGTGCCAGCAGCTTATACGGCGGTACCCTCTACGAGCAGTACTTC. This translates into CASSLYGGTLYEQYF.